What follows is one TCR beta chain and its context. This clonotype was seen repeatedly, ten times or more. Its target antigen remains unknown. A read error may be the cause here, since a much bigger clone is one base away. CDR1 and CDR2 are drawn from the germline V gene (reference sequence): DFQATT, SNEGSKA. The CDR3 sequence holds 14 residues, the cysteine and phenylalanine included. The sequence is cut down to CDR3 DNA, 42 bases in frame from base 1. Lymph node samples were obtained from the axillary draining lymph nodes of breast cancer patients. The record originates from a study of breast tumors, draining lymph nodes, adjacent tissues (dated by TCRdb to about 2016). At the level of the whole study: The study compared TCR beta repertoires across tumor, adjacent nontumor tissue and axillary lymph nodes from breast cancer patients. In human breast cancer, the study set out to evaluate how tumor, surrounding tissue and draining lymph node repertoires relate to one another and whether T cells may move between these sites. Paper-wide results and their limitations: The study presented the conclusion that tumor T cells originate in lymph nodes as consistent with a hypothesis, not as something directly demonstrated. In luminal-like breast cancer, tumor and nontumor tissue repertoires resembled each other significantly more than in basal-like breast cancer. T-cell repertoire diversity in tumors was found to be lower than in lymph nodes but higher than in nontumor tissue, and preferential V and J gene usage was observed. The data were considered consistent with most tumor T cells being derived from the lymph node and subsequently expanding within tumor tissue.

The sample was run on an Illumina HiSeq 2000. Multiplex PCR amplification was used to generate the TCR beta chain libraries. The amplified TCR beta chain products were analyzed by high-throughput sequencing. TCRdb trimmed public reads at Q25 via fastp, called clones via MiXCR and kept in-frame beta chains. CDR3 protein sequences are deduplicated, and each keeps its most common genes and DNA. Recorded for this sample are fewer than 250,000 distinct CDR3 sequences; about a third of them occurred a single time. Of the sample, just over 1.4% falls within the top ten clones. The source of this sequence is a female donor with breast cancer. Some clones in this sample may be carry-over from other donors' samples. Sample: axillary lymph node tissue. The chain is encoded by TRBV20-1 joined to TRBJ1-5, and perhaps TRBD1 as D gene, on 5 matching bases. Here the CDR3 is given as CSARPGTYNPPQHF. The DNA reads as follows: TGCAGTGCTAGACCGGGGACGTACAATCCGCCCCAGCATTTT.